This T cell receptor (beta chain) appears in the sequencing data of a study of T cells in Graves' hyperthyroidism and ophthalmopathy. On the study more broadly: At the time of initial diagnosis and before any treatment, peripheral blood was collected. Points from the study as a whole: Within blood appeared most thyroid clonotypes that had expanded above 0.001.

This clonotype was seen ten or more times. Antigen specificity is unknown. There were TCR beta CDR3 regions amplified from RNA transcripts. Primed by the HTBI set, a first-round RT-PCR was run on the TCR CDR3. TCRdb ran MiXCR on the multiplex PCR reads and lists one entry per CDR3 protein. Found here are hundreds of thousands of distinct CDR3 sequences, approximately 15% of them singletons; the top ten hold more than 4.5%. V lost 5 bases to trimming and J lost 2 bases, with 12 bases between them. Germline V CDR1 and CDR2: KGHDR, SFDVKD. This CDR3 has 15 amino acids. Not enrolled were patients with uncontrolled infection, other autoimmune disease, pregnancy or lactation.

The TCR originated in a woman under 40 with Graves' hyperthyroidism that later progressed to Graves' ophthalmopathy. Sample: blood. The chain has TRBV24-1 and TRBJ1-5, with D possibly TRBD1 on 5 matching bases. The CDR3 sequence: CATSGGGDGNQPQHF. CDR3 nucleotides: TGTGCCACCAGTGGGGGGGGGGACGGCAATCAGCCCCAGCATTTT.